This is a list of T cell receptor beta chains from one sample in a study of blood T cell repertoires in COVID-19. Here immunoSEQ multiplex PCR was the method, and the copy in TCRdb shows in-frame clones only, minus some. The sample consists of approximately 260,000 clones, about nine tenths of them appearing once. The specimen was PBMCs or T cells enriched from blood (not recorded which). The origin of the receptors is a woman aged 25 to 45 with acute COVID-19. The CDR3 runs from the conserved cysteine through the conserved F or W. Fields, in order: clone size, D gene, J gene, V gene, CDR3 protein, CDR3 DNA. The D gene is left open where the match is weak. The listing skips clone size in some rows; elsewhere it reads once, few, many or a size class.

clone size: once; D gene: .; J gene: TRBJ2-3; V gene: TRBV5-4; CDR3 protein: CASSLSSTDTQYF; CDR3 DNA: TGTGCCAGCAGCTTGTCTTCTACAGATACGCAGTATTTT
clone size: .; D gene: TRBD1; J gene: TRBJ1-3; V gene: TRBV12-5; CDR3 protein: CASGPGTDSTTIYF; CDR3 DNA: TGTGCTAGTGGCCCCGGGACAGACTCTACCACCATATATTTT
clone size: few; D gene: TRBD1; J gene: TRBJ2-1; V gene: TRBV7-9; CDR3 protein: CASIDGQGIYNEQFF; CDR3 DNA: TGTGCCAGCATCGACGGACAGGGTATCTACAATGAGCAGTTCTTC
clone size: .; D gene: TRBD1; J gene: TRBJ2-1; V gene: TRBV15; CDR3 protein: CATSRHPTGQGAHFSYNEQFF; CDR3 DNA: TGTGCCACCAGCAGACACCCCACTGGACAGGGGGCTCATTTCTCCTACAATGAGCAGTTCTTC
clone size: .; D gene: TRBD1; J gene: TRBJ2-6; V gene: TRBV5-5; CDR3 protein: CASSQRTGSSGANVLTF; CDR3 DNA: TGTGCCAGCAGCCAGAGGACAGGGAGCTCTGGGGCCAACGTCCTGACTTTC
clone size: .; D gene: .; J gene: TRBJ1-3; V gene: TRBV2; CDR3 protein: CASSREQAGNTIYF; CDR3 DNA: TGTGCCAGCAGTAGGGAACAGGCTGGAAACACCATATATTTT
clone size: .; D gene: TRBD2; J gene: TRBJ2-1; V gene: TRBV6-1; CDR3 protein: CASSEPDRGWTSGGAAYNEQFF; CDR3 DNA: TGTGCCAGCAGTGAACCCGACAGGGGGTGGACTAGCGGGGGGGCCGCCTACAATGAGCAGTTCTTC
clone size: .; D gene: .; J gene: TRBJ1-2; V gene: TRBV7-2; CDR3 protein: CASSHGPIYGYTF; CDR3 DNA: TGTGCCAGCAGCCACGGTCCCATCTATGGCTACACCTTC
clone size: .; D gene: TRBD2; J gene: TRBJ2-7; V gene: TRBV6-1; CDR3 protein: CASSVATSGYEQYF; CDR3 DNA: TGTGCCAGCAGTGTAGCGACTAGCGGCTACGAGCAGTACTTC
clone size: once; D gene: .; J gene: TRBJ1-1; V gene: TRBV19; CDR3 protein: CASSGLGHSNTEAFF; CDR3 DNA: TGTGCCAGTAGTGGGCTGGGACATTCGAACACTGAAGCTTTCTTT
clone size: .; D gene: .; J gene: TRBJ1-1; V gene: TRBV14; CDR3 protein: CASSVTGYFAEAFF; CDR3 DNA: TGTGCCAGCAGCGTCACAGGGTACTTCGCTGAAGCTTTCTTT
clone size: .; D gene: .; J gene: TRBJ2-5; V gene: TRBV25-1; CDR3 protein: CASSDRGRGETQYF; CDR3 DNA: TGTGCCAGCAGTGACCGGGGCAGGGGAGAGACCCAGTACTTC
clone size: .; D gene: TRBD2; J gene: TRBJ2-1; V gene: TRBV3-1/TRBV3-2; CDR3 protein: CASSHDRGVSYNEQFF; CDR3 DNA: TGTGCCAGCAGCCATGACCGGGGGGTCTCCTACAATGAGCAGTTCTTC
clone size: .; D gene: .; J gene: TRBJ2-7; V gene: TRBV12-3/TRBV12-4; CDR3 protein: CASSLGQTYEQYF; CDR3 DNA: TGTGCCAGCAGTTTAGGACAGACCTACGAGCAGTACTTC
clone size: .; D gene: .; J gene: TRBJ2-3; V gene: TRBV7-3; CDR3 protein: CASRRGGPQDTQYF; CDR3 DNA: TGTGCCAGCCGCCGCGGGGGCCCTCAGGATACGCAGTATTTT
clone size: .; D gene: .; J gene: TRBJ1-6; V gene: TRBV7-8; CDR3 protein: CASSQSSGDSPLHF; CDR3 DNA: TGTGCCAGCAGCCAGAGTTCCGGGGATTCACCCCTCCACTTT
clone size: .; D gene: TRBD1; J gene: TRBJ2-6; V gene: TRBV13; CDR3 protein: CASSLVPGQGTTGANVLTF; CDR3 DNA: TGTGCCAGCTCACTTGTCCCGGGACAGGGAACCACTGGGGCCAACGTCCTGACTTTC
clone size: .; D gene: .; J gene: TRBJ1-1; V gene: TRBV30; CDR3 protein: CAWGQYTEAFF; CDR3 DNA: TGTGCCTGGGGACAGTACACTGAAGCTTTCTTT
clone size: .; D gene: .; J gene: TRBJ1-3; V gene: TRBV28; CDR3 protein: CASSLWGRSDTIYF; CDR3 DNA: TGTGCCAGCAGTTTATGGGGGCGGAGTGACACCATATATTTT
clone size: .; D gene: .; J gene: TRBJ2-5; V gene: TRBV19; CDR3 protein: CASSIVYGQYEETQYF; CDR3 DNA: TGTGCCAGTAGTATAGTTTATGGGCAGTACGAAGAGACCCAGTACTTC
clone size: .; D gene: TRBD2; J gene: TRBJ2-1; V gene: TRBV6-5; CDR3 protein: CASISRLAGYNEQFF; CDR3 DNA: TGTGCCAGCATTTCCCGGCTAGCGGGGTACAATGAGCAGTTCTTC
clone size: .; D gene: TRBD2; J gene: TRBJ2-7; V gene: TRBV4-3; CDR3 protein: CASSQLTSGSYEQYF; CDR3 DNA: TGCGCCAGCAGCCAACTGACTAGCGGGTCCTACGAGCAGTACTTC
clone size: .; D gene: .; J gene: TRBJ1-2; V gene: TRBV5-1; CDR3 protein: CASSLAGPGDGYTF; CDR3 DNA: TGCGCCAGCAGCTTGGCTGGCCCGGGGGATGGCTACACCTTC
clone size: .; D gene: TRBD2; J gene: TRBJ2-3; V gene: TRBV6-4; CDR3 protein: CASSSTSGGTDTQYF; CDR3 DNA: TGTGCCAGCAGTTCGACTAGCGGGGGCACAGATACGCAGTATTTT
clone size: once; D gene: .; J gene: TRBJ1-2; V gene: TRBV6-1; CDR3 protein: CASSEGQEHYYGYTF; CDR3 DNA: TGTGCCAGCAGTGAAGGACAGGAACATTACTATGGCTACACCTTC
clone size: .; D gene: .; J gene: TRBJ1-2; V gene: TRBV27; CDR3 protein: CASSFQGSYYGYTF; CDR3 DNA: TGTGCCAGCAGTTTTCAGGGTTCGTACTATGGCTACACCTTC
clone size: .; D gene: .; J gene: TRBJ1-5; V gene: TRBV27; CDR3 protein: CASGGASRPQHF; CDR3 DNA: TGTGCCAGCGGGGGGGCATCCCGGCCCCAGCATTTT
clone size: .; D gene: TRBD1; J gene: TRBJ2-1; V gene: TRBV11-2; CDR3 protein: CASSPKETGASNEQFF; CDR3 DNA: TGTGCCAGCAGCCCAAAAGAGACAGGGGCTTCGAATGAGCAGTTCTTC
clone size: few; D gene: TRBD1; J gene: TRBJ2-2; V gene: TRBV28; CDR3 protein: CASGTGGFLTGELFF; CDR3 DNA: TGTGCCAGCGGTACAGGGGGCTTCCTCACCGGGGAGCTGTTTTTT
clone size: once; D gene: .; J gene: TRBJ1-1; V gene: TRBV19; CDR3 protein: CASAWGPPNTEAFF; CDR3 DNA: TGTGCCAGTGCCTGGGGGCCTCCGAACACTGAAGCTTTCTTT
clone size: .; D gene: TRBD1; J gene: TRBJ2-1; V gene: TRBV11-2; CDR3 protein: CASSSTRQGSLNEQFF; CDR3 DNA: TGTGCCAGCAGCTCCACCCGACAGGGTAGCCTTAATGAGCAGTTCTTC
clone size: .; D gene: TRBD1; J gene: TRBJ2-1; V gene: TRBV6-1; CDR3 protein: CASSEATGGYNEQFF; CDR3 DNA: TGTGCCAGCAGTGAAGCGACAGGGGGCTACAATGAGCAGTTCTTC
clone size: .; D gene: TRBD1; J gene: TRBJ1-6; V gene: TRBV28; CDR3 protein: CASSSSRTGDNSPLHF; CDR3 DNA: TGTGCCAGCAGTTCTAGCAGGACAGGGGATAATTCACCCCTCCACTTT
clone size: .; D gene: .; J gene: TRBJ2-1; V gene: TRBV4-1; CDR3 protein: CASSQDLTPGHSDNEQFF; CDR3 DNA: TGCGCCAGCAGCCAAGATCTAACTCCGGGACATTCCGACAATGAGCAGTTCTTC
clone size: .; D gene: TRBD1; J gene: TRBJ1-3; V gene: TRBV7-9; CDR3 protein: CASSPGQILSGNTIYF; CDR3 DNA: TGTGCCAGCAGCCCGGGACAGATCCTCTCTGGAAACACCATATATTTT
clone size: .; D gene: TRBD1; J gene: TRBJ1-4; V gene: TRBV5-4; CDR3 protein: CASSRGLPATNEKLFF; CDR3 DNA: TGTGCCAGCAGCAGGGGGCTGCCTGCAACTAATGAAAAACTGTTTTTT
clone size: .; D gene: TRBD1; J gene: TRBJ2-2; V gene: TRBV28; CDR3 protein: CASRTPPGQGDGELFF; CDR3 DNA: TGTGCCAGCCGCACACCACCGGGTCAGGGGGACGGGGAGCTGTTTTTT